The 8 T cell receptor beta chains presented below share a single source sample, sequenced in a study of blood T cell repertoires in COVID-19. Generated by immunoSEQ multiplex PCR, the TCRdb table keeps only in-frame clones and is missing some. The sample lists some 150,000 clones, approximately 86% occurring once. The sample comprised peripheral blood. These TCRs come from a woman aged 50 to 65 with acute or convalescent COVID-19.

J is TRBJ2-7 and V is TRBV6-1, with 8 positions matching TRBD1. The CDR3 extends over 17 amino acids. The ends lost 0 bases at V and 2 bases at J; junction bases unmatched: 9. CDR1 and CDR2 from the germline V gene are MNHNS and SASEGT. The CDR3 region is CASSEAPQGVGAYEQYF. The DNA of the CDR3 is TGTGCCAGCAGTGAAGCGCCACAGGGGGTAGGGGCCTACGAGCAGTACTTC.

The CDR3 here is CASSQAGGLSYEQYF. The CDR3 DNA is TGCGCCAGCAGCCAAGCGGGGGGCCTCTCCTACGAGCAGTACTTC. The chain has TRBV5-1 and TRBJ2-7; 9 bases map to TRBD2. Per germline, CDR1 SGHRS and CDR2 YFSETQ. Trimming cost V 4 bases and J 0 bases; bases outside gene matches: 5. The CDR3 loop spans 15 amino acids.

The chain recombines TRBV19 with TRBJ1-5; possibly TRBD1 for D (5 bases). V lost 4 bases, J lost 2 bases, and 12 bases lay in between. The CDR3 covers 15 residues. Germline V gene data show CDR1 as LNHDA and CDR2 as SQIVND (reference sequence). The CDR3, as DNA: TGTGCCAGTAGTAACCCAGGGCTGGGCAATCAGCCCCAGCATTTT. It specifies CASSNPGLGNQPQHF.

This chain uses TRBV19 with TRBJ1-1; D gene unclear. This CDR3 is 15 amino acids long. Germline CDR1 and CDR2: LNHDA and SQIVND (reference sequence). V was cut by 3 bases and J by 1 base, with 12 bases left in between. The CDR3 spells CASSIEASGNTEAFF. The CDR3, as DNA: TGTGCCAGTAGTATTGAGGCGAGTGGGAACACTGAAGCTTTCTTT.

The rearrangement links TRBV12-5 to TRBJ1-5; D is possibly TRBD1 (5 bases). V was pared by 8 bases and J by 6 bases, with 17 bases between. The CDR3 loop spans 14 amino acids. Germline values: CDR1 LGHNT, CDR2 FRNRAP. CDR3 region: CASTPFQGGQPQHF. CDR3 in DNA: TGTGCTAGTACCCCGTTTCAGGGAGGTCAGCCCCAGCATTTT. Supplemented by reference TRBV12-5 and TRBJ1-5, the full variable domain reads DARVTQTPRHKVTEMGQEVTMRCQPILGHNTVFWYRQTMMQGLELLAYFRNRAPLDDSGMPKDRFSAEMPDATLATLKIQPSEPRDSAVYFCASTPFQGGQPQHFGDGTRLSIL.

This chain links TRBV7-7 with TRBJ2-1; possibly TRBD2 for D (5 bases). Between the trimmed V and J ends, which lost 5 bases and 3 bases, there was a span of 8 bases. This CDR3 is built from 13 residues. Germline V CDR1 and CDR2: SSHAT, FNYEAQ (reference sequence). The CDR3 DNA reads as TGTGCCAGCAGCCCCGGGGACTACAATGAGCAGTTCTTC. Translated: CASSPGDYNEQFF.

The chain uses TRBV28 and TRBJ2-2; 9 nucleotides match TRBD1. Trimming took 3 bases from V and 2 from J; bases not matched to a gene: 7. This CDR3 region has 17 residues. The germline V gene has CDR1 MDHEN and CDR2 SYDVKM. The CDR3 region is CASSFPRDRVNTGELFF. DNA of the CDR3: TGTGCCAGCAGTTTCCCCCGGGACAGGGTAAACACCGGGGAGCTGTTTTTT. The variable domain in full, completed from reference TRBV28 and TRBJ2-2, reads DVKVTQSSRYLVKRTGEKVFLECVQDMDHENMFWYRQDPGLGLRLIYFSYDVKMKEKGDIPEGYSVSREKKERFSLILESASTNQTSMYLCASSFPRDRVNTGELFFGEGSRLTVL.

J is TRBJ1-2 and V is TRBV19; weak D call: TRBD1 (5 bases). The V gene's germline CDR1 is LNHDA and CDR2 SQIVND (reference sequence). The CDR3 loop spans 15 amino acids. V gave up 5 bases and J gave up 3 bases, with 16 bases separating them. CDR3 in amino acids: CASSSDGTTYYGYTF. The CDR3 nucleotides read TGTGCCAGTAGTTCGGACGGGACTACCTACTATGGCTACACCTTC.